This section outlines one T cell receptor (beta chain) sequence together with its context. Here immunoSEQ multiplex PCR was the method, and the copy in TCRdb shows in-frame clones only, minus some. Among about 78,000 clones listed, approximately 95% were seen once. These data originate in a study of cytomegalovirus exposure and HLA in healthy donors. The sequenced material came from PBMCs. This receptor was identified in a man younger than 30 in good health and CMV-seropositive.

CDR3 sequence: CASSLRTYYEQYF. The DNA for the CDR3 is TGTGCCAGCAGCTTGCGAACCTACTACGAGCAGTACTTC. The chain joins TRBV5-5 to TRBJ2-7; no clear D gene. This CDR3 is 13 amino acids long. With 1 base removed from V and 3 bases from J, the gap between germline ends came to 8 bases. CDR1 is SGHKS and CDR2 is YYEKEE in the germline V gene (reference sequence).